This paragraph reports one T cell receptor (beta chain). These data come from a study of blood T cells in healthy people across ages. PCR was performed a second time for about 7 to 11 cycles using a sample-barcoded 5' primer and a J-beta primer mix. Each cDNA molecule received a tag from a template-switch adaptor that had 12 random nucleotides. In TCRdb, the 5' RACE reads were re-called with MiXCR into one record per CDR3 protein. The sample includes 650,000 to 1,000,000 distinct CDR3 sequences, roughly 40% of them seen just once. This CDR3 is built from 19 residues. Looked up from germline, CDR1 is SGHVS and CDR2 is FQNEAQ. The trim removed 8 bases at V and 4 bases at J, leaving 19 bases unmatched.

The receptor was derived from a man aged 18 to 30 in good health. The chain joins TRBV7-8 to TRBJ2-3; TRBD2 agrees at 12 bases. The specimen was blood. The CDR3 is CASSKGASGGVNIPDTQYF. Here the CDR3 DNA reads TGTGCCAGCTCGAAAGGGGCTAGCGGGGGGGTCAACATCCCAGATACGCAGTATTTT.